This is a list of T cell receptor beta chains from one sample in a study of T-cell reconstitution after alpha-beta-depleted transplantation in children. From the PCR reads, TCRdb called clonotypes with MiXCR, one entry per CDR3 protein. This sample has a few hundred thousand distinct CDR3 sequences; 10% to 15% occur once, and the top ten carry about 2.2%. Sample: PBMCs, mostly from graft donor cells, taken 360 days after TCRalphabeta/CD19-depleted stem cell transplant. All receptors derive from a male patient younger than 18 who had a stem cell transplant for acute myeloid leukemia, so the T cells may come from the graft donor. The CDR3 runs from the conserved cysteine through the conserved F or W. The D gene is left open where the match is weak. Only some rows state a clone size, as once, few, many or a class for expanded clones.

V	D	J	size	CDR3	DNA
TRBV20-1	TRBD1	TRBJ2-5	NA	CSARFTPGQGFPVAWETQYF	TGCAGTGCTAGATTTACTCCGGGACAGGGGTTCCCTGTGGCGTGGGAGACCCAGTACTTC
TRBV29-1	NA	TRBJ2-7	many	CSAGREEQYF	TGCAGCGCTGGTAGGGAGGAGCAGTACTTC
TRBV30	NA	TRBJ2-1	few	CARGLLEGEQFF	TGTGCCCGGGGACTTTTGGAGGGTGAGCAGTTCTTC
TRBV28	TRBD2	TRBJ2-1	NA	CASRLGGRPYNEQFF	TGTGCCAGCAGACTGGGAGGGAGACCCTACAATGAGCAGTTCTTC
TRBV18	TRBD1	TRBJ2-7	NA	CASSPGQGKSWEQYF	TGTGCCAGCTCACCCGGACAGGGAAAATCTTGGGAGCAGTACTTC
TRBV5-1	NA	TRBJ2-5	few	CASSTPGLTQETQYF	TGCGCCAGCAGCACGCCTGGACTGACCCAAGAGACCCAGTACTTC
TRBV13	NA	TRBJ2-7	NA	CASRSWTKSYEQYF	TGTGCCAGCAGATCATGGACCAAGTCCTACGAGCAGTACTTC
TRBV29-1	TRBD2	TRBJ2-1	many	CSVISGGSYNEQFF	TGCAGCGTTATATCGGGAGGCTCCTACAATGAGCAGTTCTTC
TRBV18	NA	TRBJ2-3	NA	CASSPLLVTDTDTQYF	TGTGCCAGCTCACCCTTATTGGTGACCGACACAGATACGCAGTATTTT
TRBV5-1	TRBD1	TRBJ1-5	few	CASSYGQGTSNQPQHF	TGCGCCAGCAGCTACGGACAGGGGACTAGCAATCAGCCCCAGCATTTT
TRBV9	NA	TRBJ2-3	few	CASSVGPMSTDTQYF	TGTGCCAGCAGCGTAGGGCCTATGAGCACAGATACGCAGTATTTT
TRBV7-2	NA	TRBJ2-7	many	CASRYWGTQGDEQYF	TGTGCCAGCAGGTATTGGGGGACCCAGGGTGACGAGCAGTACTTC
TRBV7-2	TRBD2	TRBJ2-1	NA	CASSQTGTSIYNEQFF	TGTGCCAGCAGCCAGACCGGGACTAGTATTTACAATGAGCAGTTCTTC
TRBV24-1	TRBD1	TRBJ2-5	many	CATSDSYRGEQETQYF	TGTGCCACCAGTGATTCGTACAGGGGTGAGCAAGAGACCCAGTACTTC
TRBV21-1	NA	TRBJ2-1	NA	CASSKLINDPLEQFF	TGTGCCAGCAGCAAATTAATCAATGACCCTCTGGAGCAGTTCTTC
TRBV7-2	NA	TRBJ2-2	NA	CASSYGRVGTGELFF	TGTGCCAGCAGCTACGGGAGAGTGGGCACCGGGGAGCTGTTTTTT
TRBV12-3/TRBV12-4	TRBD1	TRBJ1-3	many	CATRTGVSGNTIYF	TGTGCCACCCGGACAGGGGTCTCTGGAAACACCATATATTTT
TRBV6-2/TRBV6-3	TRBD1	TRBJ1-5	NA	CASSSPGQANQPQHF	TGTGCCAGCAGTTCTCCCGGACAGGCCAATCAGCCCCAGCATTTT
TRBV11-1	TRBD2	TRBJ2-1	few	CASSSRALAGGNNEQFF	TGTGCCAGCAGCTCCCGAGCCTTAGCGGGAGGGAACAATGAGCAGTTCTTC
TRBV21-1	NA	TRBJ2-7	NA	CASTKGTSYEQYF	TGTGCCAGCACCAAGGGGACCTCCTACGAGCAGTACTTC
TRBV20-1	NA	TRBJ2-1	NA	CSARDRRAPSYNEQFF	TGCAGTGCTAGAGATAGGAGGGCTCCCTCCTACAATGAGCAGTTCTTC
TRBV7-8	NA	TRBJ2-2	few	CASRQLPDTRANTGELFF	TGTGCCAGCAGACAGCTGCCTGATACGCGGGCGAACACCGGGGAGCTGTTTTTT
TRBV4-3	TRBD2	TRBJ2-2	many	CASSRLADTGELFF	TGCGCCAGCAGCCGACTAGCCGACACCGGGGAGCTGTTTTTT
TRBV9	TRBD2	TRBJ2-2	NA	CASSVRAGTGELFF	TGTGCCAGCAGCGTCCGAGCGGGGACCGGGGAGCTGTTTTTT
TRBV11-1	NA	TRBJ2-1	few	CASSKGWEDAYNEQFF	TGTGCCAGCAGCAAGGGGTGGGAGGACGCCTACAATGAGCAGTTCTTC
TRBV20-1	TRBD2	TRBJ2-5	few	CSARFQTSGRASSTQYF	TGCAGTGCTAGATTTCAGACTAGCGGGAGAGCATCGTCGACCCAGTACTTC
TRBV29-1	TRBD1	TRBJ2-7	few	CSVGPRQGRYEQYF	TGCAGCGTTGGACCAAGACAGGGGCGCTACGAGCAGTACTTC
TRBV6-2/TRBV6-3	TRBD2	TRBJ2-1	NA	CASSYAGLAGLEFF	TGTGCCAGCAGTTACGCTGGACTAGCGGGACTTGAGTTCTTC
TRBV25-1	NA	TRBJ2-1	NA	CASTNGVGEQFF	TGTGCCAGCACCAACGGGGTGGGGGAGCAGTTCTTC
TRBV7-9	NA	TRBJ2-7	many	CASSQDSTYEQYF	TGTGCCAGCAGCCAAGATAGTACCTACGAGCAGTACTTC
TRBV11-2	TRBD2	TRBJ2-7	many	CASSLSLAGDYEQYF	TGTGCCAGCAGCTTGAGTTTGGCGGGAGACTACGAGCAGTACTTC
TRBV9	TRBD2	TRBJ2-5	few	CASSVTTGTSGQETQYF	TGTGCCAGCAGCGTAACGACGGGGACTAGCGGGCAAGAGACCCAGTACTTC
TRBV5-1	NA	TRBJ1-2	few	CASSDQTFSYGYTF	TGCGCCAGCAGCGACCAGACCTTTTCCTATGGCTACACCTTC
TRBV6-2/TRBV6-3	NA	TRBJ2-1	few	CASSYGSGNEQFF	TGTGCCAGCAGTTACGGGAGCGGCAATGAGCAGTTCTTC
TRBV7-6	TRBD1	TRBJ2-1	NA	CASSLNVDRVINNEQFF	TGTGCCAGCAGCCTAAACGTGGACAGGGTGATCAACAATGAGCAGTTCTTC
TRBV25-1	NA	TRBJ2-7	few	CASVLEGVFSYEQYF	TGTGCCAGCGTCCTCGAGGGCGTTTTCTCCTACGAGCAGTACTTC
TRBV23-1	NA	TRBJ2-5	NA	CASSQGRRKETQYF	TGCGCCAGCAGTCAAGGTCGACGAAAAGAGACCCAGTACTTC
TRBV12-5	TRBD1	TRBJ1-1	few	CASGLGQGYTEAFF	TGTGCTAGTGGGCTGGGACAGGGGTACACTGAAGCTTTCTTT
TRBV29-1	TRBD2	TRBJ2-3	NA	CSVRLLAGYTDTQYF	TGCAGCGTTCGTTTGCTAGCGGGATACACAGATACGCAGTATTTT
TRBV5-1	NA	TRBJ2-1	NA	CASSLAGADYNEQFF	TGCGCCAGCAGCTTGGCCGGGGCAGACTACAATGAGCAGTTCTTC
TRBV6-5	NA	TRBJ2-7	few	CASSSPDTRQIYEQYF	TGTGCCAGCAGTTCCCCTGACACGCGCCAAATCTACGAGCAGTACTTC
TRBV6-2/TRBV6-3	TRBD2	TRBJ2-1	NA	CASRTPLAGWNEQFF	TGTGCCAGCCGAACTCCACTAGCGGGATGGAATGAGCAGTTCTTC
TRBV4-2	TRBD2	TRBJ2-7	NA	CASSHATSGRFKGLGEQYF	TGTGCCAGCAGCCATGCTACTAGCGGGAGGTTCAAAGGCTTGGGAGAGCAGTACTTC
TRBV29-1	NA	TRBJ2-1	NA	CSVEGQSFNEQFF	TGCAGCGTTGAGGGCCAGTCATTCAATGAGCAGTTCTTC
TRBV6-5	TRBD2	TRBJ2-2	NA	CASSYAEGRGIRTGELFF	TGTGCCAGCAGTTACGCAGAAGGGCGGGGGATTCGAACCGGGGAGCTGTTTTTT
TRBV3-1	NA	TRBJ1-1	few	CASSLRGEGKWNTEAFF	TGTGCCAGCAGCCTAAGAGGGGAGGGGAAATGGAACACTGAAGCTTTCTTT
TRBV9	TRBD2	TRBJ2-1	many	CASSARVAGVAVNEQFF	TGTGCCAGCAGCGCCCGTGTAGCGGGAGTGGCGGTTAATGAGCAGTTCTTC
TRBV12-3/TRBV12-4	TRBD2	TRBJ2-7	few	CASSPPGLAIREQYF	TGTGCCAGCAGTCCACCGGGACTAGCGATCCGCGAGCAGTACTTC
TRBV7-9	NA	TRBJ2-1	few	CASSFRGLPNEQFF	TGTGCCAGCAGCTTCCGAGGACTACCGAATGAGCAGTTCTTC